Each of the 32 T cell receptor beta chains below was sequenced from the same sample in a study of blood T cell repertoires in COVID-19 (dated by TCRdb to the early 2020s). Receptor amplification or capture employed the immunoSEQ multiplex PCR assay. Sourced from immuneACCESS, this table was stored by TCRdb with only in-frame sequences that have V and J called. A share of the clones is absent; for the studies checked, an unresolved V gene accounts for under half, and the remainder has no known explanation. Present in this sample are under 200,000 clones, around 80% of which were seen just once. Together, the top ten hold 6.5% to 8% of the sample. Sequenced sample: peripheral blood. These receptors all come from a man between 65 and 85 years old with active or convalescent COVID-19.

This clone was detected only once. This sequence joins TRBV28 and TRBJ1-2; 8 nucleotides agree with TRBD1. This CDR3 region has 15 residues. The V gene's germline CDR1 is MDHEN and CDR2 SYDVKM. With V trimmed by 2 bases and J by 4 bases, 6 bases remained unmatched. CDR3: CASSLGDRPFYGYTF. CDR3 nucleotides: TGTGCCAGCAGTTTAGGGGACAGGCCCTTCTATGGCTACACCTTC.

In this sample, this clone turned up a few times. Its ends do not fully match the called genes, so a read error is possible. The CDR3 DNA reads TGTGCTAGCAGCAGGGACAGCTCCTACGAGCAGTACTTC. This gives the protein CASSRDSSYEQYF. The rearrangement uses TRBV7-7 and TRBJ2-7, with 7 bases matching TRBD1. The CDR3 contains 13 residues. The germline gives CDR1 SSHAT, CDR2 FNYEAQ (reference sequence).

The chain uses TRBV5-1 and TRBJ2-7, with D tentatively TRBD1 (6 bases). There are 14 residues in the CDR3. V shed 4 bases and J shed 3 bases, with 14 bases lying between them. CDR1 and CDR2 from the germline V gene are SGHRS and YFSETQ. In nucleotides, the CDR3 is TGCGCCAGCAGCAAAATGACAGGTCGCTACGAGCAGTACTTC. It specifies CASSKMTGRYEQYF.

The chain combines TRBV5-8 with TRBJ1-2, with a possible D match to TRBD1 (6 bases). The CDR3 totals 16 residues. The V and J ends lost 1 base and 2 bases respectively, with 15 bases between them. Germline CDR1 reads SGHTS; CDR2 reads YDEGEE. CDR3 in DNA: TGTGCCAGCAGCTTGCGTAGTTGGGACACGAACTATGGCTACACCTTC. Translated, it gives CASSLRSWDTNYGYTF.

The gene calls are TRBV7-2 and TRBJ1-5; D is undetermined. The CDR3 length is 14 residues. V shed 4 bases and J shed 1 base, with 8 bases lying between them. Germline loops: CDR1 SGHTA, CDR2 FQGNSA. CDR3 coding DNA: TGTGCCAGCAGCTCACGACAAAGCAATCAGCCCCAGCATTTT. It specifies CASSSRQSNQPQHF.

The gene calls are TRBV18 and TRBJ2-1; the match to TRBD2 covers 8 bases. CDR1 and CDR2 from the germline V gene are KGHSH and LQKENI. This CDR3 spans 16 amino acids. V dropped 0 bases and J dropped 8; count of bases not matched to a gene: 9. CDR3 coding DNA: TGTGCCAGCTCACCACCGCGGGGGGAGGCTAGGGATGAGCAGTTCTTC. Protein: CASSPPRGEARDEQFF.

V is TRBV30 and J is TRBJ2-7, with TRBD2 identical over 7 bases. CDR3 length equals 13 residues. V gave up 4 bases and J gave up 0 bases; unmatched junction bases: 3. Germline V gene sequence: CDR1 GTSNPN, CDR2 SVGIG (reference sequence). The DNA for the CDR3 is TGTGCCTGGAATCGGGGGGTCTCCTACGAGCAGTACTTC. It is translated as CAWNRGVSYEQYF.

The V gene is TRBV28, the J gene TRBJ2-1; 11 bases line up with TRBD2. Looked up from germline, CDR1 is MDHEN and CDR2 is SYDVKM. The CDR3 runs to 14 residues. V shed 5 bases and J 9 bases; nucleotides not matched to a gene: 6. DNA of the CDR3: TGTGCCAGCAGTGACACTAGCGGGAGTGGTGAGCAGTTCTTC. Translated: CASSDTSGSGEQFF.

In its sample, this clone was seen a few times. V is TRBV11-3 and J is TRBJ2-2, with D possibly TRBD1 on 6 matching bases. V dropped 0 bases and J dropped 3 bases, with 11 bases sitting between them. This CDR3 has 16 residues. CDR1 SGHNT and CDR2 YENEEA come from the germline V gene. The CDR3, as DNA: TGTGCCAGCAGCTTAGACGGCAGGGGACACACCGGGGAGCTGTTTTTT. Translating gives CASSLDGRGHTGELFF.

This clone was counted between two and nine times. V is TRBV9 and J is TRBJ1-3; D is possibly TRBD1 (6 bases). The ends were cut back, 4 bases at V and 5 bases at J, with 16 bases in the middle. The CDR3 extends over 15 amino acids. CDR1 and CDR2 (germline): SGDLS, YYNGEE. The CDR3 region has the DNA TGTGCCAGCAGCTCTGGGGGCAGGGGACGAAACACCATATATTTT. It specifies CASSSGGRGRNTIYF.

The rearrangement links TRBV11-2 to TRBJ2-1; no clear D gene. V was pared by 0 bases and J by 9 bases, with 9 bases between. Per germline, CDR1 SGHAT and CDR2 FQNNGV. This CDR3 has 13 residues. The CDR3 sequence: CASSLDSIGEQFF. The CDR3 bases are TGTGCCAGCAGCTTAGATTCGATCGGTGAGCAGTTCTTC.

V and J are TRBV5-1 and TRBJ1-1; D ambiguous. There are 15 residues in the CDR3. V lost 0 bases and J 2 bases, leaving 11 bases between the germline ends. In germline, CDR1 is SGHRS, CDR2 YFSETQ. CDR3 in amino acids: CASSLGGSQNTEAFF. For the CDR3, the DNA is TGCGCCAGCAGCTTGGGAGGCAGCCAAAACACTGAAGCTTTCTTT. The variable domain in full, completed from reference TRBV5-1 and TRBJ1-1, reads KAGVTQTPRYLIKTRGQQVTLSCSPISGHRSVSWYQQTPGQGLQFLFEYFSETQRNKGNFPGRFSGRQFSNSRSEMNVSTLELGDSALYLCASSLGGSQNTEAFFGQGTRLTVV.

V and J are TRBV7-3 and TRBJ1-3, with D uncertain. Trimming took off 3 bases at V and 3 bases at J, with 15 bases between the two ends. CDR3 length: 16 amino acids. Germline V gives CDR1 SGHTA, CDR2 FQGTGA. CDR3 in DNA: TGTGCCAGCAGCTTGAGTAGTGCGGGGAATGGAAACACCATATATTTT. This encodes CASSLSSAGNGNTIYF. The entire variable domain, with the rest obtained from reference TRBV7-3 and TRBJ1-3, is as follows: GAGVSQTPSNKVTEKGKYVELRCDPISGHTALYWYRQSLGQGPEFLIYFQGTGAADDSGLPNDRFFAVRPEGSVSTLKIQRTERGDSAVYLCASSLSSAGNGNTIYFGEGSWLTVV.

The chain couples TRBV5-5 to TRBJ1-5; D call uncertain. Germline loops: CDR1 SGHKS, CDR2 YYEKEE (reference sequence). The CDR3 consists of 14 residues. Trimming took off 6 bases at V and 2 bases at J, with 12 bases between the two ends. CDR3 sequence (DNA): TGTGCCAGCACCCTCCCCGGGGGCAATCAGCCCCAGCATTTT. It codes for CASTLPGGNQPQHF.

The V gene is TRBV18, the J gene TRBJ1-3; maybe TRBD1 (6 bases). Germline lookup yields CDR1 KGHSH and CDR2 LQKENI. V dropped 4 bases and J dropped 0 bases, with 13 bases sitting between them. This CDR3 region has 16 residues. The CDR3 DNA reads TGTGCCAGCTCACTCAACAGGGAGAGCTCTGGAAACACCATATATTTT. Residues: CASSLNRESSGNTIYF.

This chain links TRBV10-1 with TRBJ1-1; tentative D call: TRBD1 (5 bases). The CDR3 loop spans 17 amino acids. The ends were cut back, 1 base at V and 1 base at J, with 16 bases in the middle. Germline loops: CDR1 WNHNN, CDR2 SYGVQD (reference sequence). In DNA, the CDR3 is TGCGCCAGCAGTGAGTGGGGCTCTGCGGCCGGGAACACTGAAGCTTTCTTT. As protein: CASSEWGSAAGNTEAFF.

Of note for this clone: At one boundary the junction diverges from the germline segment, which might be a read error. The chain employs TRBV5-8 and TRBJ2-7; 9 bases map to TRBD2. CDR1 and CDR2 (germline): SGHTS, YDEGEE. CDR3 length: 15 residues. The CDR3 reads CASRLGGGDGLEQYF. CDR3 bases: TGTGCCAGCAGGTTGGGCGGGGGGGATGGACTCGAGCAGTACTTC.

This clone appeared a few times. This chain uses TRBV7-2 with TRBJ1-2; D not resolved. Trimming cost V 4 bases and J 0 bases, with 15 bases left between them. Germline values: CDR1 SGHTA, CDR2 FQGNSA. The CDR3 extends over 16 amino acids. The CDR3 protein is CASSSQVRYSNYGYTF. Here the CDR3 DNA reads TGTGCCAGCAGCTCCCAGGTCAGGTACTCTAACTATGGCTACACCTTC.

The sample holds one count of this clone. The chain uses TRBV3-1 (or the pseudogene TRBV3-2) and TRBJ1-3; D ambiguous. V dropped 0 bases and J dropped 4 bases, with 4 bases sitting between them. The CDR3 is 13 amino acids. Per the germline V gene, CDR1 is LGHDT and CDR2 is YNNKEL (reference sequence). CDR3 sequence: CASSQDSGNTIYF. As DNA, the CDR3 is TGTGCCAGCAGCCAAGACTCCGGAAACACCATATATTTT.

This clone was detected once. This chain links TRBV6-2 or TRBV6-3 with TRBJ1-2, with 10 bases matching TRBD1. Germline V gives CDR1 MNHEY, CDR2 SVGEGT. The CDR3 contains 16 residues. Germline trimming cut 6 bases from V and 3 bases from J; bases unmatched to any gene: 10. Here the CDR3 DNA reads TGTGCCAGCAGCGATACGACCGGGACAGGGGACTATGGCTACACCTTC. As protein: CASSDTTGTGDYGYTF.

This clone was detected only a few times. The chain joins TRBV6-6 to TRBJ2-7; the D gene is possibly TRBD2 (5 bases). The V end lost 6 bases, the J end lost 4 bases, and 19 bases lay between the germline ends. The CDR3 has 15 amino acids. Germline assignment: CDR1 MNHNY and CDR2 SVGAGI (reference sequence). CDR3 in DNA: TGTGCCAGCAGCCCGACTAACATTCGTGAATACGAGCAGTACTTC. Translation gives CASSPTNIREYEQYF.

The rearrangement uses TRBV19 and TRBJ2-1, with 7 nucleotides matching TRBD2. The trim removed 6 bases at V and 0 bases at J, leaving 8 bases unmatched. Germline V gives CDR1 LNHDA, CDR2 SQIVND (reference sequence). The CDR3 spans 16 residues. The CDR3 here is CASSLSAGVSYNEQFF. The DNA for the CDR3 is TGTGCCAGTAGCCTTTCCGCGGGGGTCTCCTACAATGAGCAGTTCTTC.

This chain joins TRBV19 and TRBJ1-5; 7 positions agree with TRBD1. V dropped 8 bases and J dropped 7; count of bases not matched to a gene: 14. CDR1 and CDR2 from the germline V gene are LNHDA and SQIVND (reference sequence). This CDR3 is 15 amino acids long. CDR3 in amino acids: CASLEQGQRGQPQHF. The CDR3 coding sequence is TGTGCCAGTCTTGAACAGGGGCAGCGTGGGCAGCCCCAGCATTTT.

The rearrangement joins TRBV12-3 or TRBV12-4 to TRBJ2-7; TRBD1 is a possible D gene (6 bases). V lost 5 bases, J lost 6 bases, and 14 bases lay in between. The CDR3 spans 13 residues. For the CDR3, the DNA is TGTGCCAGCAGTCCCCGGGTCAGGGGCGAGCAGTACTTC. Translated, it gives CASSPRVRGEQYF.

The chain links TRBV30 to TRBJ1-6; D ambiguous. Germline V gene sequence: CDR1 GTSNPN, CDR2 SVGIG (reference sequence). This CDR3 comprises 14 residues. The V end lost 2 bases, the J end lost 4 bases, and 9 bases lay between the germline ends. The CDR3 is CAWSRGLYNSPLHF. CDR3 DNA: TGTGCCTGGAGTAGAGGCCTTTATAATTCACCCCTCCACTTT.

This chain joins TRBV2 and TRBJ2-1; TRBD2 aligns across 9 bases. The CDR3 covers 15 residues. Germline loops: CDR1 SNHLY, CDR2 FYNNEI. V was clipped by 6 bases and J by 0 bases; unmatched bases: 3. The CDR3 DNA follows: TGTGCCAGCAGGCGGGAGGGGAGCTCCTACAATGAGCAGTTCTTC. Translated, it gives CASRREGSSYNEQFF.

The chain carries TRBV5-1 and TRBJ1-1; 8 bases fit TRBD1. Per germline, CDR1 SGHRS and CDR2 YFSETQ. V lost 4 bases to trimming and J lost 1 base; unmatched junction nucleotides: 6. This CDR3 has 15 residues. The CDR3 DNA sequence: TGCGCCAGCAGCCGAGGAGACAGGGGGAACACTGAAGCTTTCTTT. Residues: CASSRGDRGNTEAFF.

The genes are TRBV7-9 and TRBJ1-1, with 9 bases matching TRBD1. Germline V gene lookup returns CDR1 SEHNR and CDR2 FQNEAQ (reference sequence). The CDR3 contains 15 residues. Trimming took 5 bases from V and 4 from J; bases not matched to a gene: 8. CDR3 sequence (DNA): TGTGCCAGCAGCCCCGGGACAGGGAGAGCCACTGAAGCTTTCTTT. It codes for CASSPGTGRATEAFF.

This chain connects TRBV9 to TRBJ1-2; TRBD1 agrees at 12 bases. The J segment lost 2 bases and the V segment lost 4 bases, leaving 6 bases of the junction unmatched. Germline values: CDR1 SGDLS, CDR2 YYNGEE. CDR3 size: 16 residues. CDR3 region: CASSWRGQGANYGYTF. CDR3 in DNA: TGTGCCAGCAGCTGGAGGGGACAGGGGGCAAACTATGGCTACACCTTC. Using reference TRBV9 and TRBJ1-2 for the parts outside the CDR3, the full variable domain is DSGVTQTPKHLITATGQRVTLRCSPRSGDLSVYWYQQSLDQGLQFLIQYYNGEERAKGNILERFSAQQFPDLHSELNLSSLELGDSALYFCASSWRGQGANYGYTFGSGTRLTVV.

The chain recombines TRBV7-9 with TRBJ1-1, with 7 bases identical to TRBD1. Losses at the gene ends were 2 bases for V and 4 bases for J; bases not matched to a gene: 4. The CDR3 consists of 14 residues. The germline gives CDR1 SEHNR, CDR2 FQNEAQ (reference sequence). CDR3 sequence: CASSLQGESTEAFF. The CDR3 DNA reads as TGTGCCAGCAGCTTACAGGGGGAGAGCACTGAAGCTTTCTTT.

The chain recombines TRBV19 with TRBJ2-1; TRBD2 matches at 14 bases. The germline gives CDR1 LNHDA, CDR2 SQIVND (reference sequence). There are 16 residues in the CDR3. V trimming: 4 bases; J trimming: 4 bases; junction bases outside the gene matches: 3. The CDR3 is CASSTGLAGGYNEQFF. CDR3 in DNA: TGTGCCAGTAGTACTGGACTAGCGGGAGGATACAATGAGCAGTTCTTC.

This clone came up a few times. The chain joins TRBV2 to TRBJ2-5; D uncertain. The germline CDR1 and CDR2 sequences are SNHLY and FYNNEI. V lost 6 bases and J 5 bases, leaving 10 bases between the germline ends. The CDR3 is 12 amino acids. The CDR3 region has the DNA TGTGCCAGCAGCTTATTGCGGGAGACCCAGTACTTC. It codes for CASSLLRETQYF.